Sequencing of this T cell receptor beta chain was carried out in a study of lung T cells in sarcoidosis with Löfgren's syndrome. Study context: Löfgren's syndrome patients were the main repertoire analysis focus.

The study's findings and limits: Löfgren's syndrome patients reportedly showed greatest TRAV12-1 and TRBV2 expansion versus controls. TRAV12-1 preferentially paired with TRBV2, with homologous CDR3s.

This CDR3 contains 13 residues. The V gene's germline CDR1 is LNHDA and CDR2 SQIVND (reference sequence). The V and J ends lost 2 bases and 7 bases respectively, with 8 bases between them. TCRdb re-derived calls from the reads in MiXCR, one entry per CDR3 protein. The table has around 60,000 distinct CDR3 sequences, around 20% seen once. Of note for this clonotype: Its matching antigen is unknown.

This chain links TRBV19 with TRBJ2-2, with D perhaps TRBD2 (6 bases). What was sequenced was CD4+ T cells from PBMCs. This clonotype originated in a human donor with sarcoidosis (Löfgren's syndrome or another form), or a control subject (not recorded which). The CDR3 sequence: CASSIRRDGELFF. The CDR3 nucleotides are TGTGCCAGTAGTATAAGGAGGGACGGGGAGCTGTTTTTT.